Included here is one TCR beta chain sequence, with context. This may stem from a read error, because a much larger clone lies one nucleotide away. The sample belongs to a study of patients and donors after allogeneic stem cell transplantation. Each CDR3 protein gets one entry after TCRdb re-called the RT-PCR reads with MiXCR. The sample lists 900,000 to 1,000,000 distinct CDR3 sequences, more than 15% occurring once. In germline, CDR1 is LNHNV, CDR2 YYDKDF (reference sequence). This CDR3 has 16 amino acids. V gene TRBV15 combines with J gene TRBJ1-4, with D possibly being TRBD1 (5 bases). This TCR came from a human donor who was either an allogeneic HSCT recipient or a stem cell or donor lymphocyte infusion donor (not recorded which). It is not recorded whose cells these are; they may come from a transplant donor. Sequenced input: blood, either unsorted or a sorted T cell fraction (not recorded which). The CDR3 protein is CATSTGKDGANEKPFF. The CDR3, as DNA: TGTGCCACCAGCACAGGGAAGGATGGTGCCAATGAAAAACCGTTTTTT.